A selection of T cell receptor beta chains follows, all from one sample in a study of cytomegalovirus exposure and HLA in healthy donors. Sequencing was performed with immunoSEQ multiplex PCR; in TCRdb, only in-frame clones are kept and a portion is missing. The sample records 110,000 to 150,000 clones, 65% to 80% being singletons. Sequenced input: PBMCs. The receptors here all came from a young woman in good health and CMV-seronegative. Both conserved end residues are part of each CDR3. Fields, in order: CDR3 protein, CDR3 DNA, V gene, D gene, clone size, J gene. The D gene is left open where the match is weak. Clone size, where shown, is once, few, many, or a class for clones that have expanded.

CDR3aa: CSVNTGSGSPLHF; CDR3nt: TGCAGCGTAAATACAGGGAGTGGGTCACCCCTCCACTTT; v_gene: TRBV29-1; d_gene: NA; abundance: NA; j_gene: TRBJ1-6
CDR3aa: CASSLLAGGPSSGANVLTF; CDR3nt: TGCGCCAGCAGTCTTCTAGCGGGAGGGCCAAGCTCTGGGGCCAACGTCCTGACTTTC; v_gene: TRBV5-1; d_gene: TRBD2; abundance: NA; j_gene: TRBJ2-6
CDR3aa: CSVDFGQGLLYGYTF; CDR3nt: TGCAGCGTTGATTTTGGACAGGGCCTACTCTATGGCTACACCTTC; v_gene: TRBV29-1; d_gene: TRBD1; abundance: once; j_gene: TRBJ1-2
CDR3aa: CASSQDLGRGAYNEQFF; CDR3nt: TGCGCCAGCAGCCAAGATCTAGGGCGGGGAGCCTACAATGAGCAGTTCTTC; v_gene: TRBV4-1; d_gene: NA; abundance: NA; j_gene: TRBJ2-1
CDR3aa: CASSQGVLAIGRYQETQYF; CDR3nt: TGTGCCAGCAGCCAAGGCGTGCTAGCGATCGGGAGGTACCAAGAGACCCAGTACTTC; v_gene: TRBV14; d_gene: TRBD2; abundance: NA; j_gene: TRBJ2-5
CDR3aa: CASSLNNYEQYF; CDR3nt: TGTGCCAGCAGTTTGAACAACTACGAGCAGTACTTC; v_gene: TRBV28; d_gene: NA; abundance: NA; j_gene: TRBJ2-7
CDR3aa: CASRPGQGPKPQHF; CDR3nt: TGTGCCAGCAGACCGGGACAGGGGCCGAAGCCCCAGCATTTT; v_gene: TRBV2; d_gene: TRBD1; abundance: few; j_gene: TRBJ1-5
CDR3aa: CASSLQALGTDTQYF; CDR3nt: TGTGCCAGCAGCTTACAAGCGCTTGGCACAGATACGCAGTATTTT; v_gene: TRBV11-2; d_gene: NA; abundance: NA; j_gene: TRBJ2-3
CDR3aa: CASSWMTGGSTGELFF; CDR3nt: TGTGCCAGCAGCTGGATGACAGGGGGGAGCACCGGGGAGCTGTTTTTT; v_gene: TRBV28; d_gene: TRBD1; abundance: NA; j_gene: TRBJ2-2
CDR3aa: CASSQDPLGAGVGETQYF; CDR3nt: TGCGCCAGCAGCCAAGACCCCTTAGGAGCGGGAGTGGGAGAGACCCAGTACTTC; v_gene: TRBV4-1; d_gene: TRBD2; abundance: NA; j_gene: TRBJ2-5
CDR3aa: CASSLLGQGLHYGYTF; CDR3nt: TGTGCCAGCAGTCTTCTCGGACAGGGGCTGCACTATGGCTACACCTTC; v_gene: TRBV28; d_gene: TRBD1; abundance: NA; j_gene: TRBJ1-2
CDR3aa: CASSLDRDIYGYTF; CDR3nt: TGTGCCAGCAGCTTAGACAGGGACATCTATGGCTACACCTTC; v_gene: TRBV7-8; d_gene: NA; abundance: few; j_gene: TRBJ1-2
CDR3aa: CASSLVGSDQETQYF; CDR3nt: TGCGCCAGCAGCTTGGTTGGTTCAGACCAAGAGACCCAGTACTTC; v_gene: TRBV5-1; d_gene: NA; abundance: NA; j_gene: TRBJ2-5
CDR3aa: CASSGGTANSPLHF; CDR3nt: TGTGCCAGCAGCGGCGGGACCGCTAATTCACCCCTCCACTTT; v_gene: TRBV7-3; d_gene: NA; abundance: NA; j_gene: TRBJ1-6
CDR3aa: CASSLGTSGGQETQYF; CDR3nt: TGTGCCAGCAGCTTAGGAACTAGCGGGGGTCAAGAGACCCAGTACTTC; v_gene: TRBV7-2; d_gene: TRBD2; abundance: NA; j_gene: TRBJ2-5
CDR3aa: CASSFQGRSNQPQHF; CDR3nt: TGTGCCAGCAGCTTTCAGGGGCGTAGCAATCAGCCCCAGCATTTT; v_gene: TRBV7-8; d_gene: NA; abundance: once; j_gene: TRBJ1-5
CDR3aa: CASTNTDRGTDTQYF; CDR3nt: TGTGCCAGCACCAATACGGACCGGGGGACAGATACGCAGTATTTT; v_gene: TRBV6-6; d_gene: NA; abundance: NA; j_gene: TRBJ2-3
CDR3aa: CASSLSRVGEAFF; CDR3nt: TGTGCCAGCAGCTTGTCCAGGGTAGGTGAAGCTTTCTTT; v_gene: TRBV5-6; d_gene: NA; abundance: few; j_gene: TRBJ1-1
CDR3aa: CASSLSGAQYF; CDR3nt: TGTGCCAGCAGCTTATCGGGGGCCCAGTACTTC; v_gene: TRBV7-9; d_gene: NA; abundance: NA; j_gene: TRBJ2-5
CDR3aa: CASSPAGGLETQYF; CDR3nt: TGTGCCAGCAGCCCAGCGGGGGGGCTGGAGACCCAGTACTTC; v_gene: TRBV11-1; d_gene: TRBD2; abundance: few; j_gene: TRBJ2-5
CDR3aa: CASSLARESPLHF; CDR3nt: TGTGCTAGCAGCTTAGCTCGGGAGTCACCCCTCCACTTT; v_gene: TRBV7-9; d_gene: NA; abundance: NA; j_gene: TRBJ1-6
CDR3aa: CASSLWAGGLGDEQFF; CDR3nt: TGTGCCAGCAGCTTATGGGCAGGGGGCTTGGGGGATGAGCAGTTCTTC; v_gene: TRBV7-2; d_gene: TRBD1; abundance: few; j_gene: TRBJ2-1
CDR3aa: CASSSPLGLFNYGYTF; CDR3nt: TGTGCCAGCAGTTCCCCTTTGGGGCTTTTTAACTATGGCTACACCTTC; v_gene: TRBV28; d_gene: NA; abundance: once; j_gene: TRBJ1-2
CDR3aa: CATENPEGTDTQYF; CDR3nt: TGTGCCACCGAGAACCCAGAGGGCACAGATACGCAGTATTTT; v_gene: TRBV28; d_gene: NA; abundance: NA; j_gene: TRBJ2-3
CDR3aa: CASRSGQGFNQPQHF; CDR3nt: TGTGCCAGCAGGTCCGGACAGGGGTTTAATCAGCCCCAGCATTTT; v_gene: TRBV6-6; d_gene: TRBD1; abundance: NA; j_gene: TRBJ1-5
CDR3aa: CASSPGRTVGGTQYF; CDR3nt: TGTGCCAGCAGCCCGGGACGTACTGTGGGGGGTACGCAGTATTTT; v_gene: TRBV7-2; d_gene: NA; abundance: NA; j_gene: TRBJ2-3
CDR3aa: CASKQAPLVANVLTF; CDR3nt: TGTGCCAGCAAACAGGCCCCCCTGGTGGCCAACGTCCTGACTTTC; v_gene: TRBV28; d_gene: NA; abundance: NA; j_gene: TRBJ2-6